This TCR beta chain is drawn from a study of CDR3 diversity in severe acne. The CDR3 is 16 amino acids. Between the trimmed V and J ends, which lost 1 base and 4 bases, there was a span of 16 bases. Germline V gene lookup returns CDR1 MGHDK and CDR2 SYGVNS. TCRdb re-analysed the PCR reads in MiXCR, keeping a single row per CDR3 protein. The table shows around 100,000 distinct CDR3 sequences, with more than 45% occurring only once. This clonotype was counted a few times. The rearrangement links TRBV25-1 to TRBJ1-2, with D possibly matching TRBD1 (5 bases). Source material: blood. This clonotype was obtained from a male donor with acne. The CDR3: CASSEFGTDASYGYTF. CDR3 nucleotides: TGTGCCAGCAGTGAATTCGGGACCGATGCTAGCTATGGCTACACCTTC.